This T cell receptor beta chain was captured in a study of CD8 T cells in Susac syndrome. RNA in amounts of about 0.5 to 1 ug was reverse transcribed with random hexamers. TCRdb processed the immunoSEQ multiplex PCR reads anew with MiXCR; each CDR3 protein has one entry. The sample shows about 300,000 distinct CDR3 sequences, approximately 85% of them seen only once. The J segment lost 5 bases and the V segment lost 9 bases, leaving 4 bases of the junction unmatched. The germline V gene has CDR1 MDHEN and CDR2 SYDVKM. This CDR3 spans 13 amino acids. This chain links TRBV28 with TRBJ2-1, with 10 bases that match TRBD1. The TCR comes from a human donor with multiple sclerosis. Sequenced sample: CD8+ T cells from PBMCs. CDR3 residues: CARWDRGNNEQFF. The CDR3 region has the DNA TGTGCCAGATGGGACAGGGGAAACAATGAGCAGTTCTTC.